This T cell receptor beta chain originates from a study of control samples from healthy donors and cancer patients. Data came from immunoSEQ multiplex PCR; TCRdb stores just in-frame clones and leaves some out. Among about 69,000 clones listed, around 92% were seen once. Sequences were obtained from PBMCs. This TCR came from a man in his 60s with lung cancer.

CDR3 nucleotides: TGTGCCAGTAGTGTTACTCTTAGCGGGACCCACACCGGGGAGCTGTTTTTT. Translation: CASSVTLSGTHTGELFF. The chain uses TRBV19 and TRBJ2-2; TRBD2 agrees at 8 bases. V was pared by 5 bases and J by 3 bases, with 11 bases of the junction left unmatched. CDR1 is LNHDA and CDR2 is SQIVND in the germline V gene (reference sequence). The CDR3 is made up of 17 amino acids.